In this sample, the clone carrying this TCR beta chain turned up once. Its antigen is undetermined. This specimen belongs to a study of shared clonotypes between healthy human individuals. Study context: Researchers assigned three CD4 naive, three CD4 memory, two CD8 naive and one CD8 memory plate to each donor.

Overall study findings and caveats: Among a few donors, around 5% of naive CD4 clonotypes were found in common.

CD45RO-negative cells were positively selected for CCR7, leaving out terminally differentiated effector memory CD45RA+ cells. Trimming took off 5 bases at V and 0 bases at J, with 11 bases between the two ends. Per the germline V gene, CDR1 is MNHEY and CDR2 is SVGAGI. This CDR3 region has 14 residues. Per the authors' pipeline: Filtering of immunoSEQ junctional sequences could not match full-length read filtering. Libraries were prepared by immunoSEQ multiplex PCR; TCRdb keeps only in-frame clonotypes and omits some of them. V, J and clone size are taken as reported in that table, and D and trimming were inferred from the DNA itself. The sample lists about 680,000 clones; 90% to 95% were seen once.

This chain joins TRBV6-5 and TRBJ2-7, with a possible D match to TRBD2 (5 bases). Sequences were obtained from naive CD8+ T cells sorted from blood. This receptor was identified in a young man in good health. CDR3 sequence reads: CASSLGLLSYEQYF. For the CDR3, the DNA is TGTGCCAGCAGTCTAGGACTTCTCTCCTACGAGCAGTACTTC.